The 27 T cell receptor beta chains reported below all come from one sample, sequenced in a study of OX40 agonist ivuxolimab in advanced cancers. Data came from immunoSEQ multiplex PCR; TCRdb stores just in-frame clones and leaves some out. The sample has around 31,000 clones; around 90% are singletons. Sample: CD4+ or CD8+ T cells sorted from blood, taken in a trial of the OX40 agonist ivuxolimab. These receptors were taken from an adult with an advanced solid tumor such as melanoma, head and neck, liver or kidney cancer.

The V gene is TRBV10-1, the J gene TRBJ1-1; 9 nucleotides match TRBD1. CDR1 and CDR2 (germline): WNHNN, SYGVQD (reference sequence). The CDR3 has 14 residues. The J segment lost 4 bases and the V segment lost 2 bases, leaving 2 bases of the junction unmatched. In DNA, the CDR3 is TGCGCCAGCAGTGAGGGGACAGGGAGCACTGAAGCTTTCTTT. It is translated as CASSEGTGSTEAFF.

This chain connects TRBV19 to TRBJ1-5; maybe TRBD1 (5 bases). V lost 5 bases and J 7 bases, leaving 12 bases between the germline ends. The CDR3 contains 13 residues. Per the germline V gene, CDR1 is LNHDA and CDR2 is SQIVND (reference sequence). DNA of the CDR3: TGTGCCAGTAGTTCCGGGGCTGGGCAGCCCCAGCATTTT. It yields the protein CASSSGAGQPQHF.

CDR3 nucleotides: TGTGCCAGCAGCGTAGATCGTGGCTACGAGCAGTACTTC. It encodes CASSVDRGYEQYF. The chain carries TRBV9 and TRBJ2-7; D is ambiguous. The CDR3 is made up of 13 amino acids. Germline V gene lookup returns CDR1 SGDLS and CDR2 YYNGEE. The V and J ends lost 0 bases and 3 bases respectively, with 7 bases between them.

The rearrangement joins TRBV5-5 to TRBJ2-5; D might be TRBD2 (6 bases). This CDR3 comprises 13 residues. Trimming took 4 bases from V and 4 from J, leaving 11 bases between them. CDR1 and CDR2 from the germline V gene are SGHKS and YYEKEE (reference sequence). CDR3 amino acids: CASSDWEAETQYF. The DNA of the CDR3 is TGTGCCAGCAGCGACTGGGAGGCAGAGACCCAGTACTTC. Full variable domain (missing parts from reference TRBV5-5 and TRBJ2-5): DAGVTQSPTHLIKTRGQQVTLRCSPISGHKSVSWYQQVLGQGPQFIFQYYEKEERGRGNFPDRFSARQFPNYSSELNVNALLLGDSALYLCASSDWEAETQYFGPGTRLLVL.

This clone was seen once. This chain joins TRBV14 and TRBJ2-7; tentative D call: TRBD2 (6 bases). V was clipped by 3 bases and J by 3 bases, with 15 bases between them. The germline V gene has CDR1 SGHDN and CDR2 FVKESK. The CDR3 sequence is 15 residues long. The CDR3 loop reads CASSQPMEGRYEQYF. The CDR3 nucleotides are TGTGCCAGCAGCCAGCCGATGGAGGGACGCTACGAGCAGTACTTC. Combining the CDR3 with reference TRBV14 and TRBJ2-7 gives the whole variable domain EAGVTQFPSHSVIEKGQTVTLRCDPISGHDNLYWYRRVMGKEIKFLLHFVKESKQDESGMPNNRFLAERTGGTYSTLKVQPAELEDSGVYFCASSQPMEGRYEQYFGPGTRLTVT.

This chain links TRBV4-1 with TRBJ2-2; 8 bases agree with TRBD2. The J segment lost 5 bases and the V segment lost 1 base, leaving 9 bases of the junction unmatched. The CDR3 runs 17 residues. The germline V gene encodes CDR1 MGHRA and CDR2 YSYEKL. CDR3 loop: CASSQGGAGDGTGELFF. For the CDR3, the DNA is TGCGCCAGCAGCCAAGGGGGAGCGGGGGACGGGACCGGGGAGCTGTTTTTT.

This chain joins TRBV7-9 and TRBJ2-5; the D is unclear. The J call may be mistaken, given a closer DNA end match to TRBJ2-7. Germline-derived CDR1 and CDR2 are SEHNR and FQNEAQ (reference sequence). The CDR3 runs to 13 residues. DNA for the CDR3: TGTGCCAGCAGCTTAAGGGTCTCCTACGAGCAGTACTTC. Translated: CASSLRVSYEQYF.

V and J are TRBV11-2 and TRBJ2-3, with TRBD2 identical over 14 bases. The germline V gene has CDR1 SGHAT and CDR2 FQNNGV. CDR3 length equals 20 residues. With 0 bases clipped from V and 0 bases from J, the junction kept 8 bases outside the gene matches. CDR3 protein: CASSLDPPRTSGGSTDTQYF. The CDR3 nucleotides read TGTGCCAGCAGCTTAGATCCACCTCGGACTAGCGGGGGGAGCACAGATACGCAGTATTTT.

The chain recombines TRBV4-3 with TRBJ2-7; no definite D call. V was clipped by 4 bases and J by 5 bases, with 15 bases between them. The germline V gene has CDR1 LGHNA and CDR2 YSLEER. This CDR3 has 14 amino acids. The CDR3 coding sequence is TGCGCCAGCAGCCCTGGCCTACAGTGGAACGAGCAGTACTTC. It yields the protein CASSPGLQWNEQYF.

V usage is TRBV18 and J usage is TRBJ2-2; D is unclear. Germline-derived CDR1 and CDR2 are KGHSH and LQKENI. Trimming removed 6 bases from V and 4 bases from J, with 15 bases in between. The CDR3 totals 15 residues. The CDR3 region has the DNA TGTGCCAGCTCCCTGTTTGATCCAGGCACCGGGGAGCTGTTTTTT. It encodes CASSLFDPGTGELFF.

The CDR3 DNA follows: TGTGCCAGCAGTTTCGCAGGAGCACACACTGAAGCTTTCTTT. Translating it yields CASSFAGAHTEAFF. The gene calls are TRBV27 and TRBJ1-1; D remains ambiguous. V was trimmed by 3 bases and J by 3 bases, leaving 11 bases between them. Germline V lookup: CDR1 MNHEY, CDR2 SMNVEV (reference sequence). The CDR3 covers 14 residues.

This rearrangement joins TRBV27 to TRBJ2-3, with D possibly being TRBD1 or TRBD2 (5 bases each). In germline, CDR1 is MNHEY, CDR2 SMNVEV (reference sequence). This CDR3 comprises 14 residues. V was shortened by 7 bases and J by 8 bases, with 19 bases between the two germline ends. The CDR3 DNA reads as TGTGCCAGCACCACTAGGGACGCGGAGGTTACGCAGTATTTT. Translated, it gives CASTTRDAEVTQYF.

This chain uses TRBV28 with TRBJ2-3, with 12 bases lining up with TRBD2. Looked up from germline, CDR1 is MDHEN and CDR2 is SYDVKM. The trim removed 5 bases at V and 0 bases at J, leaving 12 bases unmatched. This CDR3 has 19 residues. This CDR3 is CASSPRALAGGFSTDTQYF. The CDR3 coding sequence is TGTGCCAGCAGTCCACGAGCACTAGCGGGGGGATTTAGCACAGATACGCAGTATTTT.

This clone was found a few times. The chain joins TRBV7-2 to TRBJ1-4; no reliable D call. CDR1 and CDR2 from the germline V gene are SGHTA and FQGNSA. V lost 2 bases and J lost 5, with 3 bases in between. The CDR3 covers 12 residues. Written as DNA, the CDR3 is TGTGCCAGCAGCTTACCCAATGAAAAACTGTTTTTT. Translating gives CASSLPNEKLFF.

The genes are TRBV4-3 and TRBJ1-5; TRBD1 agrees at 8 bases. Germline V gene lookup returns CDR1 LGHNA and CDR2 YSLEER. Losses at the gene ends were 0 bases for V and 6 bases for J; bases not matched to a gene: 10. There are 17 residues in the CDR3. The CDR3 is CASSQDLVQGVSQPQHF. The CDR3 DNA follows: TGCGCCAGCAGCCAAGATCTGGTACAGGGGGTTTCTCAGCCCCAGCATTTT.

This clone rates as large (0.1 to 1%). This chain uses TRBV14 with TRBJ2-3; 7 nucleotides match TRBD1. Germline values: CDR1 SGHDN, CDR2 FVKESK. The J segment lost 2 bases and the V segment lost 4 bases, leaving 9 bases of the junction unmatched. The CDR3 is 16 residues long. CDR3 loop: CASSRHSGTATDTQYF. The DNA of the CDR3 is TGTGCCAGCAGCCGCCATTCCGGGACAGCCACAGATACGCAGTATTTT. The full variable domain, rest sourced from reference TRBV14 and TRBJ2-3, is EAGVTQFPSHSVIEKGQTVTLRCDPISGHDNLYWYRRVMGKEIKFLLHFVKESKQDESGMPNNRFLAERTGGTYSTLKVQPAELEDSGVYFCASSRHSGTATDTQYFGPGTRLTVL.

The gene calls are TRBV28 and TRBJ2-7; TRBD1 matches at 7 bases. Germline CDR1 MDHEN, CDR2 SYDVKM. With V trimmed by 4 bases and J by 2 bases, 5 bases remained unmatched. The CDR3 sequence is 14 residues long. The CDR3 is CASSYHRGTYEQYF. The CDR3 DNA follows: TGTGCCAGCAGTTATCACAGGGGAACCTACGAGCAGTACTTC.

The CDR3 region has the DNA TGTGCCAGCAGCTTAGCAGGGGGCAGGTACGAGCAGTACTTC. Translated: CASSLAGGRYEQYF. The rearrangement joins TRBV7-9 to TRBJ2-7, with 7 bases that match TRBD1. The CDR3 is 14 amino acids. The V segment lost 0 bases and the J segment 4 bases; nucleotides outside the gene matches: 3. Germline CDR1 SEHNR, CDR2 FQNEAQ (reference sequence).

The chain recombines TRBV20-1 with TRBJ2-5; D not resolved. The DNA end is more similar to TRBJ2-7, so the J call may be wrong. The length of the CDR3 is 10 residues. Germline lookup yields CDR1 DFQATT and CDR2 SNEGSKA (reference sequence). CDR3 in DNA: TGCAGTGCTAGCCCTTACGAGCAGTACTTC. It codes for CSASPYEQYF.

The chain combines TRBV28 with TRBJ2-3; perhaps TRBD2 as D (5 bases). Germline CDR1 and CDR2: MDHEN and SYDVKM. This CDR3 region has 14 residues. V was clipped by 4 bases and J by 2 bases, with 10 bases between them. The CDR3 bases are TGTGCCAGCAGTTCACCCCGGGACACAGATACGCAGTATTTT. Its protein is CASSSPRDTDTQYF.

J is TRBJ1-1 and V is TRBV7-3; D might be TRBD1 (6 bases). V shed 2 bases and J shed 4 bases, with 17 bases lying between them. This CDR3 is 16 amino acids long. From germline, CDR1 is SGHTA and CDR2 FQGTGA. The CDR3 sequence is CASSLEVAGVGTEAFF. The CDR3 bases are TGTGCCAGCAGCTTAGAAGTCGCAGGGGTTGGCACTGAAGCTTTCTTT.

A single count supports this clone. In DNA, the CDR3 is TGTGCCAGCAAGAGAGGAGGAGGTAATAATGAAAAACTGTTTTTT. Translation gives CASKRGGGNNEKLFF. This chain uses TRBV9 with TRBJ1-4; unclear D gene. There are 15 residues in the CDR3. V was trimmed by 6 bases and J by 4 bases, leaving 16 bases between them. Germline CDR1 SGDLS, CDR2 YYNGEE.

The chain combines TRBV7-2 with TRBJ2-1; no clear D. With 5 bases removed from V and 7 bases from J, the gap between germline ends came to 9 bases. The germline V gene encodes CDR1 SGHTA and CDR2 FQGNSA. The CDR3 sequence is 12 residues long. The CDR3 is CASSTTLNEQFF. For the CDR3, the DNA is TGTGCCAGCAGCACAACTTTGAATGAGCAGTTCTTC.

V gene TRBV5-1 combines with J gene TRBJ2-7; D could derive from TRBD1 or TRBD2 (5 bases each). The CDR3 extends over 14 amino acids. V was trimmed by 0 bases and J by 5 bases, leaving 12 bases between them. CDR1 is SGHRS, CDR2 YFSETQ, per germline. CDR3 nucleotide sequence: TGCGCCAGCAGCTTGGCAGAGGGGATAAACGAGCAGTACTTC. As protein: CASSLAEGINEQYF.

The chain employs TRBV11-2 and TRBJ1-6; the match to TRBD1 covers 8 bases. The CDR3 totals 14 residues. Germline loops: CDR1 SGHAT, CDR2 FQNNGV. The ends lost 1 base at V and 13 bases at J; junction bases unmatched: 6. The chain's CDR3 is CASSLGTGYGPLHF. In nucleotides, the CDR3 is TGTGCCAGCAGCTTAGGGACAGGGTATGGTCCCCTCCACTTT.

The chain combines TRBV30 with TRBJ1-5; D might be TRBD1 (6 bases). Germline loops: CDR1 GTSNPN, CDR2 SVGIG (reference sequence). This CDR3 spans 14 amino acids. V was clipped by 3 bases and J by 8 bases, with 17 bases between them. The CDR3 here is CAWSYRTAGEPQHF. CDR3 DNA: TGTGCCTGGAGCTATCGGACAGCCGGGGAGCCCCAGCATTTT.

This sequence joins TRBV7-9 and TRBJ2-7; 11 nucleotides line up with TRBD1. Trimming took 2 bases from V and 2 from J; bases not matched to a gene: 5. CDR1 and CDR2 from the germline V gene are SEHNR and FQNEAQ (reference sequence). This CDR3 has 16 residues. DNA for the CDR3: TGTGCCAGCAGCTTACCCCGGGGACAGGGGGCCTACGAGCAGTACTTC. This encodes CASSLPRGQGAYEQYF. The full variable domain, its missing parts supplied by reference TRBV7-9 and TRBJ2-7, is DTGVSQNPRHKITKRGQNVTFRCDPISEHNRLYWYRQTLGQGPEFLTYFQNEAQLEKSRLLSDRFSAERPKGSFSTLEIQRTEQGDSAMYLCASSLPRGQGAYEQYFGPGTRLTVT.